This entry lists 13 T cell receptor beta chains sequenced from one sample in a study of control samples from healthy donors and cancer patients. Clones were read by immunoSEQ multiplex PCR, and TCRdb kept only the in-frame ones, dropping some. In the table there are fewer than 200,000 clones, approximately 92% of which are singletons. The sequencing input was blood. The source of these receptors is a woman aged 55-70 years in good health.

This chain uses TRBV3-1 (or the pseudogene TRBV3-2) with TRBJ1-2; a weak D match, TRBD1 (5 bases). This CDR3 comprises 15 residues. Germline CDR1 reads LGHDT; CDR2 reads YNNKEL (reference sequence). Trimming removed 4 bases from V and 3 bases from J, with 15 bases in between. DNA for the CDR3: TGTGCCAGCAGCCCTACCGCGCAGGGCGACTATGGCTACACCTTC. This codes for CASSPTAQGDYGYTF.

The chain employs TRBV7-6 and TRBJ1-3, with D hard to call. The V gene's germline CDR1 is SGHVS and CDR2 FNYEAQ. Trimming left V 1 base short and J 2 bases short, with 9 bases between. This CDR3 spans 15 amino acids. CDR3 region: CASSLDRDTGNTIYF. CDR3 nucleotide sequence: TGTGCCAGCAGCTTAGATCGGGATACTGGAAACACCATATATTTT. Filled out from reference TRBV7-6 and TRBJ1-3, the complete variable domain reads GAGVSQSPRYKVTKRGQDVALRCDPISGHVSLYWYRQALGQGPEFLTYFNYEAQQDKSGLPNDRFSAERPEGSISTLTIQRTEQRDSAMYRCASSLDRDTGNTIYFGEGSWLTVV.

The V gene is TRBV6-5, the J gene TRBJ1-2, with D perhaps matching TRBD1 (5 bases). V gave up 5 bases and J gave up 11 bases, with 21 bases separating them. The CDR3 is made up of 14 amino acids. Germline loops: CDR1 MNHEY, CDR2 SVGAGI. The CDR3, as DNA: TGTGCCAGCAGTAAACCGGGGCCCTGGGGTGGATACACCTTC. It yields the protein CASSKPGPWGGYTF.

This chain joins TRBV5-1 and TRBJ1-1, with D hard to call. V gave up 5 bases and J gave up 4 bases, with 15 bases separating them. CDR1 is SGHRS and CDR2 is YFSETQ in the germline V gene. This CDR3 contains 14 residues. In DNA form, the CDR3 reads TGCGCCAGCAGTTCGAAAACGGGTGGCACTGAAGCTTTCTTT. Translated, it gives CASSSKTGGTEAFF.

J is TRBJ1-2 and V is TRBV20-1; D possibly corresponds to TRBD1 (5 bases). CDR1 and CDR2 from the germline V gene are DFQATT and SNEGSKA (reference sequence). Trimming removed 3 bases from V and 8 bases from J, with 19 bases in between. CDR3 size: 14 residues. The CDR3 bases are TGCAGTGCTAGTACTCAGGGTCCCGCGGGAGGCTACACCTTC. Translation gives CSASTQGPAGGYTF.

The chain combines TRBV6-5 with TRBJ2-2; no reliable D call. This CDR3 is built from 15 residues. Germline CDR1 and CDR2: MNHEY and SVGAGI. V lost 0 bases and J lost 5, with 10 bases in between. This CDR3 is CASSYSTRPTGELFF. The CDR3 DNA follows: TGTGCCAGCAGTTACTCGACACGGCCGACCGGGGAGCTGTTTTTT.

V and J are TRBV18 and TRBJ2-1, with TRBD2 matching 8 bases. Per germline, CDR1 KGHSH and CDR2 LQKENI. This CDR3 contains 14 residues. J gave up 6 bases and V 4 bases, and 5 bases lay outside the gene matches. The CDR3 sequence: CASSRGAGANEQFF. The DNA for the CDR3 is TGTGCCAGCTCACGGGGAGCGGGGGCCAATGAGCAGTTCTTC. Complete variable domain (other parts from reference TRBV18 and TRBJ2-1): NAGVMQNPRHLVRRRGQEARLRCSPMKGHSHVYWYRQLPEEGLKFMVYLQKENIIDESGMPKERFSAEFPKEGPSILRIQQVVRGDSAAYFCASSRGAGANEQFFGPGTRLTVL.

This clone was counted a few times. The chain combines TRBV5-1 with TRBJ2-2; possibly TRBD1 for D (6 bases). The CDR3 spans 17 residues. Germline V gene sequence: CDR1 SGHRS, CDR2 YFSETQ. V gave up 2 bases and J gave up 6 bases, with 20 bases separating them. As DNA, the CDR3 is TGCGCCAGCAGCTTACTTAAGACAGGTGGCGAAGCCGGGGAGCTGTTTTTT. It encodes CASSLLKTGGEAGELFF.

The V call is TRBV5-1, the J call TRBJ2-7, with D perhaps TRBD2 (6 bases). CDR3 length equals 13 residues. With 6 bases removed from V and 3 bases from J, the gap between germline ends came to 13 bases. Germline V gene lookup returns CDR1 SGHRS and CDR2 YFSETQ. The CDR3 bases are TGCGCCAGCAACTCGGAGGGGAACTACGAGCAGTACTTC. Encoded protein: CASNSEGNYEQYF. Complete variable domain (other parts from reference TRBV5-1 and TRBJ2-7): KAGVTQTPRYLIKTRGQQVTLSCSPISGHRSVSWYQQTPGQGLQFLFEYFSETQRNKGNFPGRFSGRQFSNSRSEMNVSTLELGDSALYLCASNSEGNYEQYFGPGTRLTVT.

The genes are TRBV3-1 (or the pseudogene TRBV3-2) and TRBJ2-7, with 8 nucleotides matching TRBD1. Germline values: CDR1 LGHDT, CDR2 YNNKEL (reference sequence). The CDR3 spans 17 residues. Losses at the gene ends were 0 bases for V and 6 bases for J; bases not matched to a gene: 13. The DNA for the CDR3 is TGTGCCAGCAGCCAAGAGTTTACCCGACAGGGGAGACGCGAGCAGTACTTC. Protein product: CASSQEFTRQGRREQYF.

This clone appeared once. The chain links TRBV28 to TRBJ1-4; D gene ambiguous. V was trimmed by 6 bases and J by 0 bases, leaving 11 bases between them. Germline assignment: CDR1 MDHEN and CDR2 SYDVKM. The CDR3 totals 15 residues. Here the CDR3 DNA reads TGTGCCAGCAGGGACCGTATCCCAACTAATGAAAAACTGTTTTTT. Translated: CASRDRIPTNEKLFF.

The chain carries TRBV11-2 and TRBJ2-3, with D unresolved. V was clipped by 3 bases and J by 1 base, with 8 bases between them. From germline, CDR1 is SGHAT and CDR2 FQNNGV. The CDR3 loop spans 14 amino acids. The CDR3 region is CASSFVWGTDTQYF. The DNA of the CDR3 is TGTGCCAGCAGCTTCGTCTGGGGCACAGATACGCAGTATTTT.

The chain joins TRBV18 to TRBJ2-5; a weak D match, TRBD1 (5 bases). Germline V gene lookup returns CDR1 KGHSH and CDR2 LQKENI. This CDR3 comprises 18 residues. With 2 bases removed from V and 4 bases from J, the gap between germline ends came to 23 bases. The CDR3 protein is CASSPGFLPSPGLETQYF. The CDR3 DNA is TGTGCCAGCTCACCAGGGTTTTTGCCCTCTCCAGGGCTAGAGACCCAGTACTTC.